Listed below are T cell receptor beta chains from one sample, sequenced in a study of T cell responses to AZD1222 COVID-19 vaccine. Profiled with immunoSEQ multiplex PCR; TCRdb holds only in-frame clones, not every one. The sample lists about 55,000 clones; 70% to 90% were seen once. The sequencing here drew on peripheral blood, taken on day 0 of AZD1222 vaccination. Source of these receptors: an adult in good health. The conserved cysteine and the conserved F or W are not part of the CDR3 here.

J gene	V gene	CDR3 protein
TRBJ2-7	TRBV5-1	ASADRGASYEQY
TRBJ1-2	TRBV29-1	SVVGTGTYGYT
TRBJ1-2	TRBV27	ASSPRTGGYT
TRBJ1-2	TRBV7-9	ASSFSPNYGYT
TRBJ2-2	TRBV5-4	ASSNPAGVPGELF
TRBJ2-3	TRBV7-8	ASSLDTDTQY
TRBJ2-5	TRBV9	ASSPDLGQETQY
TRBJ1-4	TRBV6-5	ASSLSQGDEKLF
TRBJ1-4	TRBV5-1	ASSWAGGHEKLF
TRBJ2-7	TRBV19	ASSINRDSYEQY
TRBJ2-5	TRBV3-1/TRBV3-2	ASNRASFQETQY
TRBJ2-3	TRBV11-2	ASSSGQGILPDTQY
TRBJ2-3	TRBV2	ASSEGDTQY
TRBJ1-2	TRBV10-2	ASSEGRGSGYT
TRBJ1-1	TRBV6-5	ASSYTTGGTEAF
TRBJ1-2	TRBV19	ASRKDRNYGYT
TRBJ2-1	TRBV5-1	ASRLQGEMNEQF
TRBJ1-3	TRBV24-1	ATSEGRDRGVSGNTIY